This T cell receptor (beta chain) comes out of a study of T cell responses to AZD1222 COVID-19 vaccine. Clones were read by immunoSEQ multiplex PCR, and TCRdb kept only the in-frame ones, dropping some. The table lists around 140,000 clones, 80% to 95% of them singletons, with about 4.1% in the top ten. Germline V gene data show CDR1 as SGHRS and CDR2 as YFSETQ. The CDR3 has 14 amino acids. Between the trimmed V and J ends, which lost 1 base and 4 bases, there was a span of 8 bases. V gene TRBV5-1 combines with J gene TRBJ1-4, with a tentative D call TRBD1 (5 bases). This specimen consisted of peripheral blood, obtained 28 days after the second AZD1222 dose. The TCR originated in an adult who received the AZD1222 COVID-19 vaccine. The CDR3 loop reads CASSLWGVNEKLFF. In DNA form, the CDR3 reads TGCGCCAGCAGCTTGTGGGGGGTTAATGAAAAACTGTTTTTT.